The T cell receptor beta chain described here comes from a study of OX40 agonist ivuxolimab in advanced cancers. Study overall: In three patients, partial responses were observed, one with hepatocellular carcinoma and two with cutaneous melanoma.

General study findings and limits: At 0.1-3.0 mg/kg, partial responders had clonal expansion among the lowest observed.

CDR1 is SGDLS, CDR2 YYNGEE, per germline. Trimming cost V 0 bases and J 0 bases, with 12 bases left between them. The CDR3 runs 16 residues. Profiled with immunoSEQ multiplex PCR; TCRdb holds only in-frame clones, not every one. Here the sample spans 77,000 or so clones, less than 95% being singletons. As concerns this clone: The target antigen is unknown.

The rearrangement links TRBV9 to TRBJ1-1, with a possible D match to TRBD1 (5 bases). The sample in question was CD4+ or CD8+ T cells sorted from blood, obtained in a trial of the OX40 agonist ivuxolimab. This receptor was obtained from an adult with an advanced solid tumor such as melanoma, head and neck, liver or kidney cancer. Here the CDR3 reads CASSVEAGLLNTEAFF. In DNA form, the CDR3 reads TGTGCCAGCAGCGTAGAGGCAGGGCTGTTGAACACTGAAGCTTTCTTT.